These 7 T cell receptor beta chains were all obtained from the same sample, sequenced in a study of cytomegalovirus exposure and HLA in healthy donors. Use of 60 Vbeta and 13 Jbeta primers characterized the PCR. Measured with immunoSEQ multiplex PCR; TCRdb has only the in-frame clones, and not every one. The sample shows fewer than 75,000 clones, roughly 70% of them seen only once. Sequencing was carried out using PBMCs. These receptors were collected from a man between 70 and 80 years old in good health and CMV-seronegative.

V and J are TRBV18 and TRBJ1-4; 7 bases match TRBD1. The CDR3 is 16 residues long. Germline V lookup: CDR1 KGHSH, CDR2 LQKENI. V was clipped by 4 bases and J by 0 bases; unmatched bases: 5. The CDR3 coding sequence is TGTGCCAGCTCACTCGGACAGGCTGCAACTAATGAAAAACTGTTTTTT. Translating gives CASSLGQAATNEKLFF.

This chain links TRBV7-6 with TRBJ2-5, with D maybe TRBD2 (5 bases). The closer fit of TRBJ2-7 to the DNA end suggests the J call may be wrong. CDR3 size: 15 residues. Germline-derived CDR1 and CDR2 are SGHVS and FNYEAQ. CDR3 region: CASSFLSGSDYEQYF. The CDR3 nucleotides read TGTGCCAGCAGCTTCCTAAGCGGTAGCGACTACGAGCAGTACTTC.

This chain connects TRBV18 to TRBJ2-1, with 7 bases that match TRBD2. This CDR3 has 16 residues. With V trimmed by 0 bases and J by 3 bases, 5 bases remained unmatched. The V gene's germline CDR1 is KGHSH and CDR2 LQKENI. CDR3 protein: CASSPPRPSGYNEQFF. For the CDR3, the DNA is TGTGCCAGCTCACCACCCCGTCCTAGCGGCTACAATGAGCAGTTCTTC.

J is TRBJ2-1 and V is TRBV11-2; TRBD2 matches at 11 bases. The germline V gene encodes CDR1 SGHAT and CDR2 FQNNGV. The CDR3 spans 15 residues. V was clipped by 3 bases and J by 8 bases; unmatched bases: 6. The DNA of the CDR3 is TGTGCCAGCAGCTTCATAGCGGGAGGGGCCTATGAGCAGTTCTTC. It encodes CASSFIAGGAYEQFF.

The CDR3 here is CASSLPENYGYTF. CDR3 DNA sequence: TGTGCCAGCAGTTTACCAGAAAACTATGGCTACACCTTC. The chain uses TRBV28 and TRBJ1-2; D uncertain. The V gene's germline CDR1 is MDHEN and CDR2 SYDVKM. This CDR3 is 13 amino acids long. Trimming took 2 bases from V and 2 from J, leaving 6 bases between them.

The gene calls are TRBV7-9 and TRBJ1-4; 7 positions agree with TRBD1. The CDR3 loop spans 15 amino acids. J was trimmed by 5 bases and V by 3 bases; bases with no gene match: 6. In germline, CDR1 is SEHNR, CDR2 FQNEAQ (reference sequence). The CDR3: CASSLGQGGNEKLFF. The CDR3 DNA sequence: TGTGCCAGCAGCTTGGGCCAGGGGGGAAATGAAAAACTGTTTTTT.

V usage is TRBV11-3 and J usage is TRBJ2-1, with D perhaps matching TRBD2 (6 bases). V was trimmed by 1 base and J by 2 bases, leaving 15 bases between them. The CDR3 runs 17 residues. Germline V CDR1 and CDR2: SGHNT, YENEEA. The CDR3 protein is CASSLGFGGRAYNEQFF. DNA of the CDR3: TGTGCCAGCAGCTTAGGGTTCGGAGGGCGGGCCTACAATGAGCAGTTCTTC. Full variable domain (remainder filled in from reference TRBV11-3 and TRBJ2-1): EAGVVQSPRYKIIEKKQPVAFWCNPISGHNTLYWYLQNLGQGPELLIRYENEEAVDDSQLPKDRFSAERLKGVDSTLKIQPAELGDSAVYLCASSLGFGGRAYNEQFFGPGTRLTVL.